This T cell receptor beta chain was observed in a study of blood T cell repertoires in COVID-19. Study as a whole: PBMCs, B-cell-depleted T cells, or T cells provided the cDNA or gDNA that made up the material.

The V gene's germline CDR1 is SGHNT and CDR2 YENEEA. V lost 1 base, J lost 0 bases, and 3 bases stayed unmatched. The CDR3 sequence is 15 residues long. Per the original data handling: The authors estimated nucleated cell counts from reference gene primer amplification. Sequenced by immunoSEQ multiplex PCR; TCRdb stores in-frame clones only, minus some. Clone size and V and J calls were adopted from that table, with D and trimming inferred from the DNA. The sample holds about 130,000 clones, approximately 88% seen once. The TCR was taken from a man between 60 and 75 years old with acute or convalescent COVID-19. The chain couples TRBV11-3 to TRBJ2-7, with 7 bases lining up with TRBD1. Sequencing was carried out using peripheral blood. CDR3 nucleotides: TGTGCCAGCAGCTTAGGGGCAGGGGGCTCCTACGAGCAGTACTTC. This codes for CASSLGAGGSYEQYF.